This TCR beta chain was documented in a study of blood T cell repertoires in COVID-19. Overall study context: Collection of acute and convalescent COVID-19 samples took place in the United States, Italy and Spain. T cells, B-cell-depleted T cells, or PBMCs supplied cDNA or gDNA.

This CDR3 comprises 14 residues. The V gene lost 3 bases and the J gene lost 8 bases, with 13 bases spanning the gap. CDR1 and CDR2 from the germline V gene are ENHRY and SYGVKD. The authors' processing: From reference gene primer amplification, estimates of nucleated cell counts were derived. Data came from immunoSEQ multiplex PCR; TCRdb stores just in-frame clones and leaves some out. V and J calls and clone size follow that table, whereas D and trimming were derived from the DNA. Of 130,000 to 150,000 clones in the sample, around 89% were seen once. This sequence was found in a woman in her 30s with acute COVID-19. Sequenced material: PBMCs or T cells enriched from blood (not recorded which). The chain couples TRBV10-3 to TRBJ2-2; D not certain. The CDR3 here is CAISEPQVMGELFF. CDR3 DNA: TGTGCCATCAGTGAACCGCAGGTGATGGGGGAGCTGTTTTTT.